This TCR beta chain emerged from a study of blood T cells in healthy people across ages. Across the study: Template switching captured about one barcoded beta molecule per two T cells.

The V segment lost 2 bases and the J segment 0 bases; nucleotides outside the gene matches: 7. The CDR3 covers 17 residues. The germline V gene has CDR1 SGHRS and CDR2 YFSETQ. This clonotype was recorded a few times. Its antigen is not identified. A second PCR, run for about 7 to 11 cycles, used a sample-barcoded 5' primer plus a J-beta primer mix. From the 5' RACE reads, TCRdb called clonotypes with MiXCR, one entry per CDR3 protein. The table records 550,000 to 700,000 distinct CDR3 sequences, 27% of them present only once. Study-wide findings and caveats: Unsorted PBMCs prevented conclusive naive versus antigen-experienced comparison.

The chain combines TRBV5-1 with TRBJ2-2; 7 bases line up with TRBD1. The clonotype comes from an older woman in good health. Sequencing was performed on blood. The CDR3 nucleotides read TGCGCCAGCAGCTTACAAGGGGACAGTCCGAACACCGGGGAGCTGTTTTTT. Translated, it gives CASSLQGDSPNTGELFF.